Below, 27 T cell receptor beta chains from the same sample are listed, as sequenced in a study of T cell clones after liver transplantation. Produced via immunoSEQ multiplex PCR; TCRdb's table is partial and in-frame only. The profile covers tens of thousands of clones, with 70% appearing a single time and about 2.8% taken by the ten largest. The specimen was CD4+ T cells from blood, collected at the approximately 15-month timepoint. All receptors derive from a human patient who received a liver transplant. The T cells may partly be graft donor cells.

This chain links TRBV19 with TRBJ1-5, with D tentatively TRBD1 (5 bases). This CDR3 has 17 residues. V lost 2 bases and J lost 0, with 14 bases in between. Germline CDR1 reads LNHDA; CDR2 reads SQIVND (reference sequence). For the CDR3, the DNA is TGTGCCAGTAGTATATTCGGGGGGAGAAATAGCAATCAGCCCCAGCATTTT. Its translation is CASSIFGGRNSNQPQHF. The whole variable domain, remainder taken from reference TRBV19 and TRBJ1-5, is DGGITQSPKYLFRKEGQNVTLSCEQNLNHDAMYWYRQDPGQGLRLIYYSQIVNDFQKGDIAEGYSVSREKKESFPLTVTSAQKNPTAFYLCASSIFGGRNSNQPQHFGDGTRLSIL.

This clone was observed at least ten times. This chain links TRBV5-1 with TRBJ2-5; TRBD1 aligns across 7 bases. This CDR3 spans 16 amino acids. Germline assignment: CDR1 SGHRS and CDR2 YFSETQ. Unmatched junction bases numbered 10, after V lost 1 base and J lost 4 bases. The CDR3 DNA is TGCGCCAGCAGCTTGCACCCAGGGGGTAGTGGAGAGACCCAGTACTTC. This sequence encodes CASSLHPGGSGETQYF.

This clone turned up a few times. The rearrangement joins TRBV4-3 to TRBJ1-2, with a weak D call TRBD1 (6 bases). V was trimmed by 2 bases and J by 2 bases, leaving 15 bases between them. Germline V CDR1 and CDR2: LGHNA, YSLEER. This CDR3 has 16 amino acids. CDR3 sequence reads: CASSQSGQSLNYGYTF. CDR3 bases: TGCGCCAGCAGCCAATCCGGACAGTCCCTCAACTATGGCTACACCTTC.

The chain employs TRBV6-5 and TRBJ1-1, with 9 bases lining up with TRBD1. Germline-derived CDR1 and CDR2 are MNHEY and SVGAGI. J was trimmed by 5 bases and V by 4 bases; bases with no gene match: 11. CDR3 size: 16 residues. CDR3 in amino acids: CASSSRTGVDLTEAFF. CDR3 bases: TGTGCCAGCAGTTCCCGGACAGGGGTTGATTTGACTGAAGCTTTCTTT.

The chain is built from TRBV6-1 and TRBJ2-7; perhaps TRBD1 as D (6 bases). Per the germline V gene, CDR1 is MNHNS and CDR2 is SASEGT. CDR3 size: 14 residues. V lost 4 bases and J lost 4, with 14 bases in between. CDR3: CASSVQGLQYEQYF. CDR3 nucleotide sequence: TGTGCCAGCAGTGTACAGGGCCTACAGTACGAGCAGTACTTC.

Only a few counts were recorded for this clone. The gene calls are TRBV28 and TRBJ1-2; 7 nucleotides agree with TRBD1. The CDR3 spans 16 residues. With 5 bases clipped from V and 4 bases from J, the junction kept 13 bases outside the gene matches. Germline lookup yields CDR1 MDHEN and CDR2 SYDVKM. The CDR3 is CASSTPGDSAIYGYTF. CDR3 DNA: TGTGCCAGCAGTACCCCGGGGGACAGCGCTATCTATGGCTACACCTTC.

The chain uses TRBV6-1 and TRBJ2-7; D perhaps matches TRBD2 (7 bases). This CDR3 is built from 15 residues. Germline V lookup: CDR1 MNHNS, CDR2 SASEGT. Trimming took 6 bases from V and 3 from J, leaving 18 bases between them. Written as DNA, the CDR3 is TGTGCCAGCAGCTTAGGGGGGGGATCGAACTACGAGCAGTACGTC. It yields the protein CASSLGGGSNYEQYV.

This rearrangement joins TRBV2 to TRBJ1-2; D might be TRBD1 (5 bases). V dropped 6 bases and J dropped 2 bases, with 13 bases sitting between them. This CDR3 comprises 14 residues. Germline V gives CDR1 SNHLY, CDR2 FYNNEI. The CDR3 is CASRPTGGNYGYTF. The CDR3 region has the DNA TGTGCCAGCAGACCCACAGGAGGGAACTATGGCTACACCTTC.

V is TRBV10-3 and J is TRBJ2-3; the D gene is possibly TRBD2 (5 bases). CDR3 length: 14 residues. Trimming took 2 bases from V and 1 from J, leaving 7 bases between them. The germline gives CDR1 ENHRY, CDR2 SYGVKD. The CDR3 protein is CAISEDGGTDTQYF. DNA for the CDR3: TGTGCCATCAGTGAGGACGGGGGCACAGATACGCAGTATTTT.

This rearrangement joins TRBV19 to TRBJ2-2; possible D gene TRBD2, 5 bases. The CDR3 is 15 residues long. V was shortened by 1 base and J by 2 bases, with 8 bases between the two germline ends. Germline CDR1 LNHDA, CDR2 SQIVND (reference sequence). This CDR3 reads CASSIGTPNTGELFF. The CDR3 bases are TGTGCCAGTAGTATAGGGACTCCAAACACCGGGGAGCTGTTTTTT. The variable domain in full, completed from reference TRBV19 and TRBJ2-2, reads DGGITQSPKYLFRKEGQNVTLSCEQNLNHDAMYWYRQDPGQGLRLIYYSQIVNDFQKGDIAEGYSVSREKKESFPLTVTSAQKNPTAFYLCASSIGTPNTGELFFGEGSRLTVL.

V is TRBV6-5 and J is TRBJ2-7, with TRBD2 identical over 7 bases. The V gene's germline CDR1 is MNHEY and CDR2 SVGAGI. This CDR3 spans 14 amino acids. Unmatched junction bases numbered 14, after V lost 8 bases and J lost 7 bases. CDR3 DNA sequence: TGTGCCAGCGGTCGGGAGGCCTTGGTGAGGGAGCAGTACTTC. Translation: CASGREALVREQYF.

The chain recombines TRBV6-5 with TRBJ1-1, with D tentatively TRBD1 (6 bases). Per the germline V gene, CDR1 is MNHEY and CDR2 is SVGAGI. CDR3 length equals 15 residues. V lost 6 bases and J 1 base, leaving 15 bases between the germline ends. The CDR3 region has the DNA TGTGCCAGCAGAAAGGGGGGGGTAGGGAACACTGAAGCTTTCTTT. Translation: CASRKGGVGNTEAFF.

The chain combines TRBV6-4 with TRBJ1-6; unclear D gene. The V end lost 3 bases, the J end lost 10 bases, and 25 bases lay between the germline ends. Germline V lookup: CDR1 MRHNA, CDR2 SNTAGT. CDR3 length: 18 residues. CDR3 sequence reads: CASSEFEAGGITNSPLHF. As DNA, the CDR3 is TGTGCCAGCAGTGAATTCGAGGCGGGAGGGATCACTAACTCACCCCTCCACTTT.

The genes are TRBV30 and TRBJ1-2; D call uncertain. The CDR3 has 10 residues. CDR1 GTSNPN and CDR2 SVGIG come from the germline V gene (reference sequence). Trimming stripped 4 bases from V and 8 bases from J, with 8 bases between. The CDR3 region is CAWIDGGYTF. As DNA, the CDR3 is TGTGCCTGGATTGACGGGGGCTACACCTTC.

With respect to this clone: The sample carries other DNA sequences with the same CDR3. J is TRBJ1-1 and V is TRBV6-5; 8 bases map to TRBD1. CDR3 length: 14 residues. The germline CDR1 and CDR2 sequences are MNHEY and SVGAGI. V dropped 6 bases and J dropped 3; count of bases not matched to a gene: 6. In DNA, the CDR3 is TGTGCCAGCAGCCATGGACAGGGTGACACTGAAGCTTTCTTT. The encoded protein is CASSHGQGDTEAFF.

The V gene is TRBV5-1, the J gene TRBJ2-2; 7 nucleotides agree with TRBD1. The V and J ends lost 0 bases and 4 bases, in that order; junction bases with no gene match: 3. CDR3 size: 15 residues. Per germline, CDR1 SGHRS and CDR2 YFSETQ. The DNA for the CDR3 is TGCGCCAGCAGCTTGGCGCCAGGGGGCACCGGGGAGCTGTTTTTT. It encodes CASSLAPGGTGELFF.

The V and J genes are TRBV18 and TRBJ2-5, with a weak D call TRBD1 (5 bases). From germline, CDR1 is KGHSH and CDR2 LQKENI. V lost 0 bases, J lost 2 bases, and 10 bases lay in between. This CDR3 has 15 amino acids. The CDR3 spells CASSPPQGLQETQYF. The CDR3 nucleotides read TGTGCCAGCTCACCACCGCAGGGTTTACAAGAGACCCAGTACTTC.

The chain has TRBV6-5 and TRBJ2-7; D is perhaps TRBD2 (5 bases). CDR1 is MNHEY and CDR2 is SVGAGI in the germline V gene. Deletions cut 5 bases from V and 7 bases from J, with 18 bases between. This CDR3 comprises 14 residues. The DNA for the CDR3 is TGTGCCAGCAGTCCCACGAGAACAGAGGGTGAGCAGTACTTC. Protein: CASSPTRTEGEQYF.

This chain joins TRBV28 and TRBJ1-5; 7 bases are a match to TRBD1. Germline V CDR1 and CDR2: MDHEN, SYDVKM. J lost 8 bases, V lost 3 bases, and 10 bases had no gene match. The CDR3 has 15 residues. The CDR3 DNA reads as TGTGCCAGCAGTTTGGGAAGGGGGCCAATTAAGCCCCAGCATTTT. This sequence encodes CASSLGRGPIKPQHF.

The chain recombines TRBV6-5 with TRBJ2-7; D might be TRBD1 or TRBD2, each matching 5 bases. Between the trimmed V and J ends, which lost 2 bases and 7 bases, there was a span of 12 bases. This CDR3 has 13 amino acids. The germline CDR1 and CDR2 sequences are MNHEY and SVGAGI. CDR3 sequence reads: CASSYPGTEEQYF. CDR3 DNA sequence: TGTGCCAGCAGTTACCCCGGGACGGAAGAGCAGTACTTC.

This chain joins TRBV19 and TRBJ1-6; D gene unclear. The CDR3 runs 12 residues. V was shortened by 5 bases and J by 7 bases, with 6 bases between the two germline ends. Germline V gives CDR1 LNHDA, CDR2 SQIVND (reference sequence). The CDR3 DNA sequence: TGTGCCAGTAGTGAGTGGAATTCACCCCTCCACTTT. It yields the protein CASSEWNSPLHF.

This chain joins TRBV9 and TRBJ2-2, with D perhaps TRBD2 (6 bases). Trimming cost V 4 bases and J 5 bases, with 15 bases left between them. Germline V lookup: CDR1 SGDLS, CDR2 YYNGEE. The CDR3 is 15 residues long. The CDR3 sequence is CASSTGTSSTGELFF. CDR3 in DNA: TGTGCCAGCAGCACCGGGACTTCTAGTACCGGGGAGCTGTTTTTT. Full variable domain (rest looked up from reference TRBV9 and TRBJ2-2): DSGVTQTPKHLITATGQRVTLRCSPRSGDLSVYWYQQSLDQGLQFLIQYYNGEERAKGNILERFSAQQFPDLHSELNLSSLELGDSALYFCASSTGTSSTGELFFGEGSRLTVL.

This chain connects TRBV7-2 to TRBJ2-1; D gene uncertain. Trimming cost V 5 bases and J 8 bases, with 16 bases left between them. This CDR3 has 14 residues. Looked up from germline, CDR1 is SGHTA and CDR2 is FQGNSA. The CDR3 DNA follows: TGTGCCAGCAGCACCGACCCAGGTAGGGATGAGCAGTTCTTC. Its protein product is CASSTDPGRDEQFF.

V usage is TRBV2 and J usage is TRBJ2-2, with 7 positions matching TRBD1. J lost 4 bases, V lost 5 bases, and 7 bases had no gene match. CDR3 size: 15 residues. Germline values: CDR1 SNHLY, CDR2 FYNNEI. The CDR3 reads CASSSDRAGTGELFF. CDR3 DNA sequence: TGTGCCAGCAGTTCCGACAGGGCGGGCACCGGGGAGCTGTTTTTT.

A few counts support this clone. V is TRBV28 and J is TRBJ1-1, with a possible D match to TRBD1 (5 bases). Germline CDR1 MDHEN, CDR2 SYDVKM. The CDR3 length is 12 residues. Trimming removed 7 bases from V and 3 bases from J, with 9 bases in between. In DNA, the CDR3 is TGTGCCAGCACCTTACAGGACACTGAAGCTTTCTTT. The encoded protein is CASTLQDTEAFF.

The chain links TRBV2 to TRBJ1-5; TRBD1 matches 8 bases. This CDR3 comprises 16 residues. The V and J ends lost 5 bases and 0 bases, in that order; junction bases with no gene match: 6. Germline values: CDR1 SNHLY, CDR2 FYNNEI. CDR3 coding DNA: TGTGCCAGCAGTTTACGGACAGGGCCTAGCAATCAGCCCCAGCATTTT. Protein: CASSLRTGPSNQPQHF.

CDR3 nucleotide sequence: TGTGCCAGCTCCCGGGGTTGGGGTGAGCAGTTCTTC. This encodes CASSRGWGEQFF. The gene calls are TRBV6-4 and TRBJ2-1; tentatively, D is TRBD2 (5 bases). CDR3 length equals 12 residues. The V end lost 8 bases, the J end lost 9 bases, and 14 bases lay between the germline ends. Germline CDR1 MRHNA, CDR2 SNTAGT.